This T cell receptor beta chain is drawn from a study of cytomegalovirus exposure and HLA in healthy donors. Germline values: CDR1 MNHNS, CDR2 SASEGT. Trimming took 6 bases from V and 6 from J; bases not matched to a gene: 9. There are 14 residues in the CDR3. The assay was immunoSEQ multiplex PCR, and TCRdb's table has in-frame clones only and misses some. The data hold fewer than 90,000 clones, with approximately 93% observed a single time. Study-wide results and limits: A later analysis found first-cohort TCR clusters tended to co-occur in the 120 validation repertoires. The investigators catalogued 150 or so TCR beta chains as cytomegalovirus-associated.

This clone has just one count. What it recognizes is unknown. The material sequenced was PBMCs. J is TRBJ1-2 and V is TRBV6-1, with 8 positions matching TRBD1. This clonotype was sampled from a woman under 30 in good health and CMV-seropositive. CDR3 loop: CASRRGDRGNGYTF. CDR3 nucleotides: TGTGCCAGCAGACGAGGCGACAGGGGCAATGGCTACACCTTC.